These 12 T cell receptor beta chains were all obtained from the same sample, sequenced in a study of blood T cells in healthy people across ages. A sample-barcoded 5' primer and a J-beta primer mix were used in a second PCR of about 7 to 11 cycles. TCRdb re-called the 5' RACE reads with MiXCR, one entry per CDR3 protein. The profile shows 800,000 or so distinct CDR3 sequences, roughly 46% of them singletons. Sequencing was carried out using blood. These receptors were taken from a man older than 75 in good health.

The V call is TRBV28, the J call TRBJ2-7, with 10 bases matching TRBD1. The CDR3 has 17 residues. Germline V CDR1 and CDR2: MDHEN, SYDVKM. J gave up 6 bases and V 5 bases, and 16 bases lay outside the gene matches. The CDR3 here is CASSLPPGQGSLGEQYF. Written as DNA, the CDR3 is TGTGCCAGCAGTCTACCCCCGGGACAGGGGAGTCTGGGCGAGCAGTACTTC.

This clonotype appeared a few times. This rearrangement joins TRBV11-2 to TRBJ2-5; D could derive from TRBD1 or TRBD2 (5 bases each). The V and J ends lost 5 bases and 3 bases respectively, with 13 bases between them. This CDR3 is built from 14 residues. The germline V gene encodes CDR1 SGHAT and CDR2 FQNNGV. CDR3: CASSPLGTKETQYF. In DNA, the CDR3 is TGTGCCAGCAGCCCCCTCGGGACGAAAGAGACCCAGTACTTC. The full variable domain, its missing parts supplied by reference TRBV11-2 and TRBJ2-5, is EAGVAQSPRYKIIEKRQSVAFWCNPISGHATLYWYQQILGQGPKLLIQFQNNGVVDDSQLPKDRFSAERLKGVDSTLKIQPAKLEDSAVYLCASSPLGTKETQYFGPGTRLLVL.

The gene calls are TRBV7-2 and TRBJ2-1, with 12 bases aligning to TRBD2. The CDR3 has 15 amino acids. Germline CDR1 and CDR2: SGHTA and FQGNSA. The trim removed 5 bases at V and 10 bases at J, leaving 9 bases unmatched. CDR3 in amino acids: CASSKTSGRQKEQFF. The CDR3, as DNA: TGTGCCAGCAGCAAAACTAGCGGGAGGCAAAAGGAGCAGTTCTTC.

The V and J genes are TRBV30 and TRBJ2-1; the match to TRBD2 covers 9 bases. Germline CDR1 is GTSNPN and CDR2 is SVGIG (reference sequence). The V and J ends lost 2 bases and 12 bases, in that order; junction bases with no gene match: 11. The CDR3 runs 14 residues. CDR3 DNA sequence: TGTGCCTGGAGTAATCCCGGGACTAGCCTTGGGCAGTTCTTC. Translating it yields CAWSNPGTSLGQFF.

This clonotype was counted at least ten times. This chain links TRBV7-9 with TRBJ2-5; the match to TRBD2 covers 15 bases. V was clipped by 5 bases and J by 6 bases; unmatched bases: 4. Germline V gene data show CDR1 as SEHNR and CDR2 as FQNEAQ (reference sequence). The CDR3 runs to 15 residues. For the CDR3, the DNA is TGTGCCAGCAGCGTCGGGACTAGCGGGAGGAAGACCCAGTACTTC. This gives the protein CASSVGTSGRKTQYF.

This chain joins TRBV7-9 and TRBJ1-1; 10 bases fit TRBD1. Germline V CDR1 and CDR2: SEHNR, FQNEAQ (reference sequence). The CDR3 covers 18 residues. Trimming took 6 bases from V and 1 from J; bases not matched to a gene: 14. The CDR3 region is CASSPPMGQGPTNTEAFF. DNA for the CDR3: TGTGCCAGCAGTCCCCCCATGGGACAGGGGCCCACGAACACTGAAGCTTTCTTT.

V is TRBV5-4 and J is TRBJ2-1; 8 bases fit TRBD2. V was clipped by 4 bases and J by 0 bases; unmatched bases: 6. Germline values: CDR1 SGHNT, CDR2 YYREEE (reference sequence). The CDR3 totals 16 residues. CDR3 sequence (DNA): TGTGCCAGCAGCGCATCGGGGGGGGCCTCCTACAATGAGCAGTTCTTC. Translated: CASSASGGASYNEQFF.

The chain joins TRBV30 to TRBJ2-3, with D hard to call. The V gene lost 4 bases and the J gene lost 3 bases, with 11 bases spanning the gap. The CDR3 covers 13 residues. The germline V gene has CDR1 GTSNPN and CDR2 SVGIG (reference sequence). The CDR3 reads CAWNGIRTDTQYF. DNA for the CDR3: TGTGCCTGGAATGGCATCCGTACAGATACGCAGTATTTT.

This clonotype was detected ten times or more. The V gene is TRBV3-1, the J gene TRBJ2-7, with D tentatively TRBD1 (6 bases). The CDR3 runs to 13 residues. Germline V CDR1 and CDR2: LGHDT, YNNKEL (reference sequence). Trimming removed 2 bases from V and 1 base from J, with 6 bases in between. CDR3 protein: CASSQQGSYEQYF. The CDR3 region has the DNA TGTGCCAGCAGCCAACAGGGGTCCTACGAGCAGTACTTC.

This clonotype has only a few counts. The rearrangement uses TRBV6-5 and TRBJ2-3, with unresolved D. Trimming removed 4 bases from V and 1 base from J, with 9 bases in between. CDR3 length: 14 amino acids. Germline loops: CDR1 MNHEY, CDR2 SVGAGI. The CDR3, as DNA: TGTGCCAGCAGTTTTTCGACGGGCACAGATACGCAGTATTTT. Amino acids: CASSFSTGTDTQYF.

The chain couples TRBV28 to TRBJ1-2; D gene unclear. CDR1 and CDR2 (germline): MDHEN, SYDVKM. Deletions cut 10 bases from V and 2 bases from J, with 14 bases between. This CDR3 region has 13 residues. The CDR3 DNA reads TGTGCCACTCGCCCTGACGGAAACTATGGCTACACCTTC. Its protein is CATRPDGNYGYTF.

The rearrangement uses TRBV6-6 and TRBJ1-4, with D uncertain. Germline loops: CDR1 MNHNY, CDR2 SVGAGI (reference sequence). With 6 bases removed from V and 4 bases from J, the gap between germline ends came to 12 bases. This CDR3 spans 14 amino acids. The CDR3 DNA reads TGTGCCAGCAGCTACAGTCTAAATAATGAAAAACTGTTTTTT. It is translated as CASSYSLNNEKLFF.